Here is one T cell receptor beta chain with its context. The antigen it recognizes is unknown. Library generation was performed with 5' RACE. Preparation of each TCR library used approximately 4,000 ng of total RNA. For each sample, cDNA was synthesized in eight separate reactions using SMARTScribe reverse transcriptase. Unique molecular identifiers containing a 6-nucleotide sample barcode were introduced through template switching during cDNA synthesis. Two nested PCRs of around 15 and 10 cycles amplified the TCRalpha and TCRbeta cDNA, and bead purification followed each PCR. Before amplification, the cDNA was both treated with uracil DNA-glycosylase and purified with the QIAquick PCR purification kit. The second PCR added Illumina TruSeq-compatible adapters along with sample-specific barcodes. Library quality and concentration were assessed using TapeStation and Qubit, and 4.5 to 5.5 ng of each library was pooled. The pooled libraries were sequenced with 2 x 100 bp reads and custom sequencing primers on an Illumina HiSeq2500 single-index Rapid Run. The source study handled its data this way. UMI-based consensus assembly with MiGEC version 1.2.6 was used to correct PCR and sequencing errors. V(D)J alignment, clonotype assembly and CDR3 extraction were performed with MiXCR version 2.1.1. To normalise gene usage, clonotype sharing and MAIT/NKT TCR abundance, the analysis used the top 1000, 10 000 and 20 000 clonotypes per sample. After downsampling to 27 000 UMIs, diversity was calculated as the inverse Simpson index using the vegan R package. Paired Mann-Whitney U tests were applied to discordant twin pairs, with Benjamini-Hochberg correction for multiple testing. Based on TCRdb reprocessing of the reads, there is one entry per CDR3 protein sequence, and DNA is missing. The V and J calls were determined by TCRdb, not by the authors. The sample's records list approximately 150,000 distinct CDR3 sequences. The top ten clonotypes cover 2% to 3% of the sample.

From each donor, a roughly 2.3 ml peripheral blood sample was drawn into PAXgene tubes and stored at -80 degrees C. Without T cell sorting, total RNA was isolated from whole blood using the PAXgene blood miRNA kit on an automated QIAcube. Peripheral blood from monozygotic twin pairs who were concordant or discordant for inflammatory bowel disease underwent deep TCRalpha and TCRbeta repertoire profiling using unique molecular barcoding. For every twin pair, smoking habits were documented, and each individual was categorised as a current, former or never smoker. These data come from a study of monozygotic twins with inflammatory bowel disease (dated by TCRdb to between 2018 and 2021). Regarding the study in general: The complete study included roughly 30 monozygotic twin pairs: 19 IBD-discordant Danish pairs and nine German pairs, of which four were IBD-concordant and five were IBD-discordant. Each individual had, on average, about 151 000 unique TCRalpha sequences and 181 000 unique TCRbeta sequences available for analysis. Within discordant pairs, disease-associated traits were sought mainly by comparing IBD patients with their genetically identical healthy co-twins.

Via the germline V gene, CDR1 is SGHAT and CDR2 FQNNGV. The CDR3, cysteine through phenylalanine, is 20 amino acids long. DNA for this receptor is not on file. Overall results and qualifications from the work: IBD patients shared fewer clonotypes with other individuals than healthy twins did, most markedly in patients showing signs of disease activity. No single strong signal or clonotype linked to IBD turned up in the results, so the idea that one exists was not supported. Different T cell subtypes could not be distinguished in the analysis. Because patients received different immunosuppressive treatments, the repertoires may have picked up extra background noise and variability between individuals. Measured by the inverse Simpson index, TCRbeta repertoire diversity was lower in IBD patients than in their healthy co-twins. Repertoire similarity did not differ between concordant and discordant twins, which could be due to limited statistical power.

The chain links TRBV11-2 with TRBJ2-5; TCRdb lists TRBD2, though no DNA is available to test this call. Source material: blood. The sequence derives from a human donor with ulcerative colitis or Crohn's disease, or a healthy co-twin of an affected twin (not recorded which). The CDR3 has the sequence CASSLGPGLAGGRVQETQYF.